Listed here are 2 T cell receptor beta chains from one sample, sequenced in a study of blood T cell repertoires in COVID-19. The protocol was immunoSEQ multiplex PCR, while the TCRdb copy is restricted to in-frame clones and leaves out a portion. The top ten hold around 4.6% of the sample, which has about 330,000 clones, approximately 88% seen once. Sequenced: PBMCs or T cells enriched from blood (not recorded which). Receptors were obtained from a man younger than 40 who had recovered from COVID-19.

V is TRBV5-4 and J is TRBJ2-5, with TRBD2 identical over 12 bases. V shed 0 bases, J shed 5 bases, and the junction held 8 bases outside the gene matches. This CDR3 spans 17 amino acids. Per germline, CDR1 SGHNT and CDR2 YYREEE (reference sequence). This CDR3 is CASSLDPLAGGGETQYF. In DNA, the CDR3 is TGTGCCAGCAGCTTGGACCCACTAGCGGGGGGAGGGGAGACCCAGTACTTC.

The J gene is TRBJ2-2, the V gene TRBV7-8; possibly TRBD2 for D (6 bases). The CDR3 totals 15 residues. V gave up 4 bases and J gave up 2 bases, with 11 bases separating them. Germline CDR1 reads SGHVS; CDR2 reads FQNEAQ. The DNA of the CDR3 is TGTGCCAGCAGCTCCCCGCGGGAAAACACCGGGGAGCTGTTTTTT. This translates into CASSSPRENTGELFF.